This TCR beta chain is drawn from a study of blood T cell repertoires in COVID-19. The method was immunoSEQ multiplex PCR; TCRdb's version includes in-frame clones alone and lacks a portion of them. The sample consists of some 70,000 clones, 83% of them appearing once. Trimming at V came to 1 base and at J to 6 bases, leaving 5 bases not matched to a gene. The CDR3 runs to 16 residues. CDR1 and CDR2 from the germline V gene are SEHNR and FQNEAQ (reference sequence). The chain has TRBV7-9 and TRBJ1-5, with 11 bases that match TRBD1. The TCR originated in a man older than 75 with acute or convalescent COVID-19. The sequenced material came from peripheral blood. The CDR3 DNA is TGTGCCAGCAGCTTAGGCCGGACAGGGGGCACTCAGCCCCAGCATTTT. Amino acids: CASSLGRTGGTQPQHF.